The clone carrying this TCR beta chain came up many times. Germline V lookup: CDR1 SNHLY, CDR2 FYNNEI. Trimming took 2 bases from V and 4 from J, leaving 17 bases between them. The CDR3 spans 16 residues. The sample originates from a study of T cells in Graves' hyperthyroidism and ophthalmopathy. There were TCR beta CDR3 regions amplified from RNA transcripts. Primed by the HTBI set, a first-round RT-PCR was run on the TCR CDR3. Via MiXCR, TCRdb re-called the multiplex PCR reads, giving one row per CDR3 protein. The sample has 640,000 or so distinct CDR3 sequences, 13% to 15% seen once; the top ten hold less than 9%.

The specimen was blood. This TCR was sampled from a woman aged 18 to 35 with Graves' ophthalmopathy. The J gene is TRBJ1-2, the V gene TRBV2; TRBD1 is a possible D gene (6 bases). CDR3 in DNA: TGTGCCAGCAGTGAACTGGACAGCAATGAACTCTATGGCTACACCTTC. Its protein product is CASSELDSNELYGYTF.